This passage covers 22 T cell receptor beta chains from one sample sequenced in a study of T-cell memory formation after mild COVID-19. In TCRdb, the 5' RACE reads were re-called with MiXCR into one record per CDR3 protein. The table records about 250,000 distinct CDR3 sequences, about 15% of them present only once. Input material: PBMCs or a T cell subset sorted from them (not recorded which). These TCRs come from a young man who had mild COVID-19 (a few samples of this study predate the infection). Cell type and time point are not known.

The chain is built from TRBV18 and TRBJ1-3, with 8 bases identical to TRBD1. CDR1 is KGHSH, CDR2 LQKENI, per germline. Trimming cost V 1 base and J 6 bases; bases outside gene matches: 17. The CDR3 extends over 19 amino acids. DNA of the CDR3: TGTGCCAGCTCACCACAAGGGACAGGCTTTCGACCGGAGGAAAACACCATATATTTT. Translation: CASSPQGTGFRPEENTIYF.

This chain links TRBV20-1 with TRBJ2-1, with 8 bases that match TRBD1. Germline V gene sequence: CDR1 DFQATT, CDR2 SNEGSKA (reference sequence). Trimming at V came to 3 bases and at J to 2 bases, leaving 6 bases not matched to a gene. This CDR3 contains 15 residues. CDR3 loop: CSARDREWTYNEQFF. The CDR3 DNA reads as TGCAGTGCTAGGGACAGGGAATGGACCTACAATGAGCAGTTCTTC.

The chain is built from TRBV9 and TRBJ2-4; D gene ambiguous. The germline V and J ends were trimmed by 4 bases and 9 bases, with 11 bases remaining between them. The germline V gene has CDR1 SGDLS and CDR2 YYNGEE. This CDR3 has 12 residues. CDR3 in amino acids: CASSPVVGIQYF. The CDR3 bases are TGTGCCAGCAGCCCAGTGGTGGGCATTCAGTACTTC.

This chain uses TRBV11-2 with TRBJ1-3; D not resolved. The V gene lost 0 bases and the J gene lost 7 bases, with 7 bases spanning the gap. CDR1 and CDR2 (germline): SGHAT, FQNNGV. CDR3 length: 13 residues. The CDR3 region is CASSLDQVNTIYF. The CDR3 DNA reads TGTGCCAGCAGCTTAGATCAAGTCAACACCATATATTTT.

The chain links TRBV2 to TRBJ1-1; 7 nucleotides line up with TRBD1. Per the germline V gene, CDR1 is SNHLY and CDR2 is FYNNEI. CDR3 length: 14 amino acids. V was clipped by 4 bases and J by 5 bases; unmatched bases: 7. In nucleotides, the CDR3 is TGTGCCAGCAGTGGACAGGGTAGGATTACTGAAGCTTTCTTT. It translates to CASSGQGRITEAFF.

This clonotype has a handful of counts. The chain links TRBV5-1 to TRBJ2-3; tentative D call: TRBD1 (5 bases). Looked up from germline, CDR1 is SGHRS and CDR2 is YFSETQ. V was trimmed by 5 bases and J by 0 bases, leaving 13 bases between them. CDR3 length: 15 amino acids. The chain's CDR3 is CASSNSGLSTDTQYF. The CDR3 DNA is TGCGCCAGCAGTAATTCAGGGCTTAGCACAGATACGCAGTATTTT. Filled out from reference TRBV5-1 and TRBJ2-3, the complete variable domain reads KAGVTQTPRYLIKTRGQQVTLSCSPISGHRSVSWYQQTPGQGLQFLFEYFSETQRNKGNFPGRFSGRQFSNSRSEMNVSTLELGDSALYLCASSNSGLSTDTQYFGPGTRLTVL.

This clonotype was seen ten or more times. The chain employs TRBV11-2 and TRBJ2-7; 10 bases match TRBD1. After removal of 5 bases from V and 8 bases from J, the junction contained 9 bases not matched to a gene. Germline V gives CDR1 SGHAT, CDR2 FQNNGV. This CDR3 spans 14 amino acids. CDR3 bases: TGTGCCAGCAGCCCGGGACAGGGGAATCGGCAGCAGTACTTC. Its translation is CASSPGQGNRQQYF.

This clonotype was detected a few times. The CDR3 is CSASLAGVYNEQFF. CDR3 DNA: TGCAGTGCTAGCCTAGCGGGGGTATACAATGAGCAGTTCTTC. The rearrangement uses TRBV20-1 and TRBJ2-1, with 10 bases lining up with TRBD2. Looked up from germline, CDR1 is DFQATT and CDR2 is SNEGSKA (reference sequence). With 3 bases clipped from V and 4 bases from J, the junction kept 3 bases outside the gene matches. This CDR3 is 14 amino acids long.

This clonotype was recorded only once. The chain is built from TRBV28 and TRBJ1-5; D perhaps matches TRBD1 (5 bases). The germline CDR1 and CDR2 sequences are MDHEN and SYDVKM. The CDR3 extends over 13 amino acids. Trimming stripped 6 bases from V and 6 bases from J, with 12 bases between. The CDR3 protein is CASRQGLGQPQHF. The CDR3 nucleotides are TGTGCCAGCAGGCAGGGTCTGGGTCAGCCCCAGCATTTT. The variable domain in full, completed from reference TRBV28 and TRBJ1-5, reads DVKVTQSSRYLVKRTGEKVFLECVQDMDHENMFWYRQDPGLGLRLIYFSYDVKMKEKGDIPEGYSVSREKKERFSLILESASTNQTSMYLCASRQGLGQPQHFGDGTRLSIL.

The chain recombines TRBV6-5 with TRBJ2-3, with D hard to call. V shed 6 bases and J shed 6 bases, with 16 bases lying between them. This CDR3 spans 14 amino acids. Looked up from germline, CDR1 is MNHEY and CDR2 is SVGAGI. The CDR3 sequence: CASSFPARPDTQYF. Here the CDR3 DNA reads TGTGCCAGCAGCTTTCCGGCCCGACCCGATACGCAGTATTTT.

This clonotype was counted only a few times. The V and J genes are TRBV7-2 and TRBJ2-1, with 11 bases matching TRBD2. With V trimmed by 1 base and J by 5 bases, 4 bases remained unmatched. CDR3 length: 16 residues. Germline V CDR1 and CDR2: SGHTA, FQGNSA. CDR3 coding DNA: TGTGCCAGCAGCTTAGGGGGGACTAGCGGTAACAATGAGCAGTTCTTC. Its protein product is CASSLGGTSGNNEQFF.

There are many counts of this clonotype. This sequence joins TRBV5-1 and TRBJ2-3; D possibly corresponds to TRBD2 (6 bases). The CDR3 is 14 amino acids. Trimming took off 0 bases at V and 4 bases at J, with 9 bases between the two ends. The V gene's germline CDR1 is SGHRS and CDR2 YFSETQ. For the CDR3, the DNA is TGCGCCAGCAGCTTGGGGACTATGGCAGATACGCAGTATTTT. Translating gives CASSLGTMADTQYF.

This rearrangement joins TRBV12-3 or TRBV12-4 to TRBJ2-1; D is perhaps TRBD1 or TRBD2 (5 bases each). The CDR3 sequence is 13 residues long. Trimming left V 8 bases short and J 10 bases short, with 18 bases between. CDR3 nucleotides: TGTGCCAGCCTTACATGGGGACCCGGGGAGCAGTTCTTC. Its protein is CASLTWGPGEQFF.

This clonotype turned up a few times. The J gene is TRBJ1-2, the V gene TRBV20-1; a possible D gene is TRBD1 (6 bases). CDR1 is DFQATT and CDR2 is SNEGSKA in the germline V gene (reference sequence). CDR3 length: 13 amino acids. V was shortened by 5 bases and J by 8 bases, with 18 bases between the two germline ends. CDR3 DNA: TGCAGTGCTCCCCGGGGGGCCGCGGGGGGCTACACCTTC. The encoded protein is CSAPRGAAGGYTF.

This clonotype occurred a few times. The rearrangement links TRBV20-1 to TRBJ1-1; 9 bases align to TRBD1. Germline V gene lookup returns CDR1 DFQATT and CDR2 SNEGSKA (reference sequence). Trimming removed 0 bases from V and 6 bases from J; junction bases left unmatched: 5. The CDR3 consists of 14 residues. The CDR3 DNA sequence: TGCAGTGCTAGAGAGTCGGGGACAGGGCCTGAAGCTTTCTTT. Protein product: CSARESGTGPEAFF.

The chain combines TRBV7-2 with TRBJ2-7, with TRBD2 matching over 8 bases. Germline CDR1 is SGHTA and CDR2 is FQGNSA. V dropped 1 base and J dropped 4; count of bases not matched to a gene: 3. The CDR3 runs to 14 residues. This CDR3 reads CASSLGSGAYEQYV. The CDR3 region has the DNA TGTGCCAGCAGCTTAGGTAGCGGGGCGTACGAGCAGTACGTC.

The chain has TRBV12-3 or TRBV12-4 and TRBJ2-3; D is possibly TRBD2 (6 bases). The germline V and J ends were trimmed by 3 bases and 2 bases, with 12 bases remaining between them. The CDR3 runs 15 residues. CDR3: CASSLLGGLTDTQYF. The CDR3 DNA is TGTGCCAGCAGTTTGCTTGGGGGACTCACAGATACGCAGTATTTT.

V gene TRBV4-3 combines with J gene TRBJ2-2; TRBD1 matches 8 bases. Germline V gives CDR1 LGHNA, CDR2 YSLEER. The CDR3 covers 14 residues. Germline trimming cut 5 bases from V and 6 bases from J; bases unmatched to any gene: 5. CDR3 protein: CASSSHRGSGELFF. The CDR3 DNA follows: TGCGCCAGCAGCTCGCACAGGGGGTCCGGGGAGCTGTTTTTT.

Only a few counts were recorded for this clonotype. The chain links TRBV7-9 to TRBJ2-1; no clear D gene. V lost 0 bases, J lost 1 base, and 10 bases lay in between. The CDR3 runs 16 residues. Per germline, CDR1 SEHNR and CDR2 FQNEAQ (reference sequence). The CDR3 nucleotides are TGTGCCAGCAGCTTAGCGCTCGGTTGGTCCTACAATGAGCAGTTCTTC. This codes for CASSLALGWSYNEQFF.

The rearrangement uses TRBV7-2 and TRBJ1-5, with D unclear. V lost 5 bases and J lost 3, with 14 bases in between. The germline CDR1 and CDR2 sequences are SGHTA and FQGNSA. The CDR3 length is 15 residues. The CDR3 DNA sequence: TGTGCCAGCAGCCCGATGGCGGGCCTCAATCAGCCCCAGCATTTT. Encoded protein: CASSPMAGLNQPQHF.

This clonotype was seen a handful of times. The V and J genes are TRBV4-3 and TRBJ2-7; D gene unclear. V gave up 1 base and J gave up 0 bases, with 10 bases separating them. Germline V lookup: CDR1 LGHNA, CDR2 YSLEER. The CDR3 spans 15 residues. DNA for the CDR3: TGCGCCAGCAGCCAAGTCATCGCCAGCTCCTACGAGCAGTACTTC. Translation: CASSQVIASSYEQYF.

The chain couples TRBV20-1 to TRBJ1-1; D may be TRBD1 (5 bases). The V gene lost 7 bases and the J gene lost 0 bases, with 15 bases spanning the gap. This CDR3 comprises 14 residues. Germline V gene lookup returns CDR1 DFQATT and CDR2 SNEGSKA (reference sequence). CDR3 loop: CSVSNRQMNTEAFF. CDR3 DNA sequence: TGCAGTGTTTCAAACCGACAGATGAACACTGAAGCTTTCTTT.